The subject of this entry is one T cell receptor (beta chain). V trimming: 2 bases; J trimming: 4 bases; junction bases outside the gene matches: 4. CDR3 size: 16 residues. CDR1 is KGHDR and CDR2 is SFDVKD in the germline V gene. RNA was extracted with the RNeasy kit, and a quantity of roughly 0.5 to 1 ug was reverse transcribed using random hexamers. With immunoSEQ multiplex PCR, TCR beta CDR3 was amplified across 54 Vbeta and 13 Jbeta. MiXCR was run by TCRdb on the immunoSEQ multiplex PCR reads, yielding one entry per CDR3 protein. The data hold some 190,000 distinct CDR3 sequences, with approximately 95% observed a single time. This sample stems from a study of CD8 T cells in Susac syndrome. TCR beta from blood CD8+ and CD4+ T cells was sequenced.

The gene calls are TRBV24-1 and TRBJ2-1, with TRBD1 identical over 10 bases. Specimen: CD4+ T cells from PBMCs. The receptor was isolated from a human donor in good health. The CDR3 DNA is TGTGCCACCAGTGATTCCTGGACAGGGGGATACAATGAGCAGTTCTTC. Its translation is CATSDSWTGGYNEQFF.